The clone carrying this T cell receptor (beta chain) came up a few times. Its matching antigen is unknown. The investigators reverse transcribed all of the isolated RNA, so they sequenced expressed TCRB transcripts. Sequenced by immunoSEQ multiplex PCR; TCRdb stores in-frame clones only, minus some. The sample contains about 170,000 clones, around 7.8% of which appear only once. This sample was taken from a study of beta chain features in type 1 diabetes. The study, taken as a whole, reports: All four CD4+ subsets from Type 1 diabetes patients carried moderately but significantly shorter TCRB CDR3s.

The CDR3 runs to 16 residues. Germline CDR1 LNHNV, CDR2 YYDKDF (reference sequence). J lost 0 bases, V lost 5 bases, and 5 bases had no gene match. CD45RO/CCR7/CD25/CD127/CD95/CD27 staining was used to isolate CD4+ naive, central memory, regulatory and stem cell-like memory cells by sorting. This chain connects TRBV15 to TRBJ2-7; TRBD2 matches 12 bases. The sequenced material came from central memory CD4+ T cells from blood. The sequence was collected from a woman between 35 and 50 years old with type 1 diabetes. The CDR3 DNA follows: TGTGCCACCAGCGGTCGGACTAGCGGGGACTCCTACGAGCAGTACTTC. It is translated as CATSGRTSGDSYEQYF.